This TCR beta chain stems from a study of response to subunit inactivated influenza vaccine. General study points: The authors put forward the suggestion that each seasonal influenza vaccination may bring in only a limited number of new T cells.

TCRdb processed the RT-PCR reads anew with MiXCR; each CDR3 protein has one entry. Of 860,000 or so distinct CDR3 sequences listed, around 21% are singletons. This clonotype showed up just a few times. Its target is not known. The CDR3 extends over 15 amino acids. Losses at the gene ends were 1 base for V and 2 bases for J; bases not matched to a gene: 5. In germline, CDR1 is LGHDT, CDR2 YNNKEL (reference sequence). This material consisted of PBMCs from blood, taken about 5 days after vaccination. The sequence came from a man aged 50 or older who received an inactivated influenza vaccine. V and J are TRBV3-1 and TRBJ2-7; TRBD2 aligns across 7 bases. CDR3 sequence reads: CASSQAEGGPYEQYF. DNA for the CDR3: TGTGCCAGCAGCCAAGCGGAGGGAGGGCCCTACGAGCAGTACTTC.